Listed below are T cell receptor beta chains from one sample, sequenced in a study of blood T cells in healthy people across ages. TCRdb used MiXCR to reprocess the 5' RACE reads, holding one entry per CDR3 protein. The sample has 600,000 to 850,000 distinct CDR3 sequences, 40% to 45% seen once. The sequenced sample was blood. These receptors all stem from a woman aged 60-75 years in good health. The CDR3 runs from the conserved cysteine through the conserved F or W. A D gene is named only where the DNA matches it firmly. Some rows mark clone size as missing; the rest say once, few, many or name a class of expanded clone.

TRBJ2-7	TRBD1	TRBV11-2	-	TGTGCCAGCAGCTTAGGTCTAGGGACAGGGGTGACCTACGAGCAGTACTTC	CASSLGLGTGVTYEQYF
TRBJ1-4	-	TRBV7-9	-	TGTGCCAGCAGCACCTCGACAGGCCCCCCGCAGAAACTGTTTTTT	CASSTSTGPPQKLFF
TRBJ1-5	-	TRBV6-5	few	TGTGCCAGCGGCCGTTCAAGTAGCAATCAGCCCCAGCATTTT	CASGRSSSNQPQHF
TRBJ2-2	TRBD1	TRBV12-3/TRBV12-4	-	TGTGCCAGCAGGCGACCCGGGACAGGGAACACCGGGGAGCTGTTTTTT	CASRRPGTGNTGELFF
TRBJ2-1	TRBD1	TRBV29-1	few	TGCAGCGCAGGGACAGGGGGGGCCTACAATGAGCAGTTCTTC	CSAGTGGAYNEQFF
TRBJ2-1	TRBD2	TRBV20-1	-	TGCAGTGCCGGACTAGCGGGGGGGCTGTCCTACAATGAGCAGTTCTTC	CSAGLAGGLSYNEQFF
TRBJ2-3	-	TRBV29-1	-	TGCAGCCTACGGCCCATCCTTAGCACAGATACGCAGTATTTT	CSLRPILSTDTQYF
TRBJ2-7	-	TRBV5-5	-	TGTGCCAGCACGGCACCCAGCTCCTACGAGCAGTACTTC	CASTAPSSYEQYF
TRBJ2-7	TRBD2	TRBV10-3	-	TGTGCCATCAGTGAGTTGGCTAGCGGGGGGGGCGAGCAGTACTTC	CAISELASGGGEQYF
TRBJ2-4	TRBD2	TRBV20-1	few	TGCAGTGCGGGAGGGCGGGAGACGAACATTCAGTACTTC	CSAGGRETNIQYF
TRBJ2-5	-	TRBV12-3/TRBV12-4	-	TGTGTCAGCACCGGGGACGCGGAGACCCAGTACTTC	CVSTGDAETQYF
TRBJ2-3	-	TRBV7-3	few	TGTGCCAGCAGCTGGCCTGGGGCAGATACGCAGTATTTT	CASSWPGADTQYF
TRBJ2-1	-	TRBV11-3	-	TGTGCCAGCAGCTTAGGTCAGCCCGGTTACAATGAGCAGTTCTTC	CASSLGQPGYNEQFF
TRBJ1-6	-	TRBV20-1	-	TGCAGTGCTAGAGAGGAAAGGGCGGACTATAATTCACCCCTCCACTTT	CSAREERADYNSPLHF